This TCR beta chain was obtained from a study of blood T cell repertoires in COVID-19. V gave up 3 bases and J gave up 8 bases, with 10 bases separating them. The CDR3 has 11 amino acids. Germline assignment: CDR1 SQVTM and CDR2 ANQGSEA. TCRdb's table, derived via immunoSEQ multiplex PCR, lists solely in-frame clones and lacks some. In the table there are 60,000 to 80,000 clones, approximately 84% of which are singletons. Sequencing was performed on peripheral blood. The chain is built from TRBV29-1 and TRBJ1-1, with D perhaps TRBD1 (5 bases). The receptor's source is a man in his forties or fifties with active COVID-19. In DNA form, the CDR3 reads TGCAGCGTTGACAGGGTCCGCGAAGCTTTCTTT. Its translation is CSVDRVREAFF.